A single sample gave rise to the 14 T cell receptor beta chains below, sequenced in a study of cytomegalovirus exposure and HLA in healthy donors. A multiplex PCR was run with 60 Vbeta primers and 13 Jbeta primers. The method was immunoSEQ multiplex PCR; TCRdb's version includes in-frame clones alone and lacks a portion of them. This table holds some 100,000 clones, about 76% found once. Material: PBMCs. The receptors originated from a woman between 35 and 50 years old in good health and CMV-seropositive.

V is TRBV18 and J is TRBJ2-1; a weak D match, TRBD2 (5 bases). The CDR3 is made up of 12 amino acids. V was trimmed by 6 bases and J by 13 bases, leaving 16 bases between them. The germline CDR1 and CDR2 sequences are KGHSH and LQKENI. The chain's CDR3 is CASSPGLSAQFF. The CDR3 DNA follows: TGTGCCAGCTCCCCAGGACTTTCCGCTCAGTTCTTC. The full variable domain, completed using reference TRBV18 and TRBJ2-1, is NAGVMQNPRHLVRRRGQEARLRCSPMKGHSHVYWYRQLPEEGLKFMVYLQKENIIDESGMPKERFSAEFPKEGPSILRIQQVVRGDSAAYFCASSPGLSAQFFGPGTRLTVL.

The rearrangement joins TRBV6-5 to TRBJ1-6, with TRBD1 identical over 7 bases. V was pared by 5 bases and J by 7 bases, with 8 bases of the junction left unmatched. This CDR3 has 15 amino acids. Germline CDR1 and CDR2: MNHEY and SVGAGI. The CDR3, as DNA: TGTGCCAGCAGTCCCGGCGGACAGGAGAATTCACCCCTCCACTTT. Translation: CASSPGGQENSPLHF.

This rearrangement joins TRBV5-4 to TRBJ2-7; 7 bases are shared with TRBD1. Germline CDR1 reads SGHNT; CDR2 reads YYREEE (reference sequence). The CDR3 is made up of 12 amino acids. V lost 4 bases, J lost 3 bases, and 1 base stayed unmatched. CDR3 amino acids: CASSRDSYEQYF. Written as DNA, the CDR3 is TGTGCCAGCAGCCGGGACAGCTACGAGCAGTACTTC. The full variable domain, its missing parts supplied by reference TRBV5-4 and TRBJ2-7, is ETGVTQSPTHLIKTRGQQVTLRCSSQSGHNTVSWYQQALGQGPQFIFQYYREEENGRGNFPPRFSGLQFPNYSSELNVNALELDDSALYLCASSRDSYEQYFGPGTRLTVT.

V gene TRBV7-9 combines with J gene TRBJ2-5; D unclear. From germline, CDR1 is SEHNR and CDR2 FQNEAQ (reference sequence). The CDR3 runs 13 residues. Trimming cost V 5 bases and J 5 bases, with 12 bases left between them. As DNA, the CDR3 is TGTGCCAGCAGCCTTTTTGAACGGGAGACCCAGTACTTC. Residues: CASSLFERETQYF.

The genes are TRBV5-1 and TRBJ2-5; 8 bases align to TRBD2. The junction had 3 bases not matched to a gene; V was cut back by 3 bases and J by 5 bases. Germline V gene sequence: CDR1 SGHRS, CDR2 YFSETQ. The CDR3 length is 13 residues. The DNA for the CDR3 is TGCGCCAGCAGCTATAGCGGGGCGGAGACCCAGTACTTC. Translating it yields CASSYSGAETQYF.

This clone has only a few counts. J is TRBJ1-4 and V is TRBV4-2; 9 nucleotides agree with TRBD1. V was clipped by 0 bases and J by 7 bases; unmatched bases: 6. This CDR3 has 16 residues. Germline V gene lookup returns CDR1 LGHNA and CDR2 YNFKEQ. The CDR3 loop reads CASSQDSGDRAEKLFF. The CDR3 DNA follows: TGTGCCAGCAGCCAAGATTCGGGGGACAGGGCTGAAAAACTGTTTTTT.

The V and J genes are TRBV5-1 and TRBJ2-3; D perhaps matches TRBD1 (6 bases). This CDR3 has 16 amino acids. V lost 4 bases and J 8 bases, leaving 23 bases between the germline ends. Per the germline V gene, CDR1 is SGHRS and CDR2 is YFSETQ. CDR3 sequence reads: CASSQYQGSGGSTQYF. CDR3 sequence (DNA): TGCGCCAGCAGCCAATACCAGGGGTCTGGGGGCAGTACGCAGTATTTT.

The rearrangement uses TRBV18 and TRBJ2-7; TRBD1 aligns across 9 bases. CDR1 KGHSH and CDR2 LQKENI come from the germline V gene. V lost 4 bases, J lost 9 bases, and 13 bases stayed unmatched. The CDR3 extends over 15 amino acids. In nucleotides, the CDR3 is TGTGCCAGCTCACTAACAGGGGGCCGGCTTTTGGTGCAGTACTTC. Its protein product is CASSLTGGRLLVQYF.

The chain recombines TRBV4-1 with TRBJ2-1; no reliable D call. Germline V gene data show CDR1 as MGHRA and CDR2 as YSYEKL. The V end lost 1 base, the J end lost 8 bases, and 15 bases lay between the germline ends. CDR3 length equals 15 residues. CDR3 nucleotide sequence: TGCGCCAGCAGCCAAGTGTTGGTTAGCAGACATGAGCAGTTCTTC. Its protein is CASSQVLVSRHEQFF.

Of note for this clone: Relative to the germline gene, one junction end is altered; a read error may explain this. V is TRBV5-4 and J is TRBJ2-1; a possible D gene is TRBD1 (5 bases). Germline lookup yields CDR1 SGHNT and CDR2 YYREEE (reference sequence). The CDR3 has 13 amino acids. CDR3 DNA: TGTGCCAGCAGCTTGGGACAGAACAATGAGCAGCTCTTC. This translates into CASSLGQNNEQLF.

The chain uses TRBV18 and TRBJ1-1, with unresolved D. The ends were cut back, 6 bases at V and 7 bases at J, with 15 bases in the middle. CDR3 size: 13 residues. Per germline, CDR1 KGHSH and CDR2 LQKENI. CDR3 loop: CASSIDGSFEAFF. CDR3 DNA: TGTGCCAGCTCGATTGACGGGTCTTTTGAAGCTTTCTTT.

The chain employs TRBV15 and TRBJ2-7; D not certain. The germline CDR1 and CDR2 sequences are LNHNV and YYDKDF (reference sequence). The germline V and J ends were trimmed by 0 bases and 5 bases, with 8 bases remaining between them. The CDR3 has 13 residues. The CDR3 region is CATSRDGRDEQYF. The CDR3 region has the DNA TGTGCCACCAGCAGAGATGGTCGGGACGAGCAGTACTTC.

V gene TRBV4-2 combines with J gene TRBJ2-2, with 10 bases aligning to TRBD2. The V and J ends lost 1 base and 7 bases, in that order; junction bases with no gene match: 6. The V gene's germline CDR1 is LGHNA and CDR2 YNFKEQ. The CDR3 has 16 residues. The DNA of the CDR3 is TGTGCCAGCAGCCAAGTAAGCGGGGGGGCCGTCGGGGAGCTGTTTTTT. Residues: CASSQVSGGAVGELFF.

The gene calls are TRBV2 and TRBJ1-2; 9 bases map to TRBD1. The V gene end was trimmed by 5 bases and the J gene end by 7 bases; junction bases not matched to a gene: 8. Germline V CDR1 and CDR2: SNHLY, FYNNEI. The CDR3 loop spans 14 amino acids. CDR3 nucleotide sequence: TGTGCCAGCAGTATCGGACAGGGGCAGAGTGGCTACACCTTC. Its translation is CASSIGQGQSGYTF.